This T cell receptor (beta chain) originates from a study of T cells after yellow fever vaccination. At the level of the study: Low-cell-number fractions underwent preparation using SMART-Seq v4 Ultra Low Input.

Study-wide results and caveats: Researchers cautioned that FACS-sorted repertoires could harbor abundant clonotypes contaminating from the bulk population.

Germline lookup yields CDR1 LNHNV and CDR2 YYDKDF (reference sequence). The V and J ends lost 4 bases and 4 bases, in that order; junction bases with no gene match: 7. The CDR3 extends over 15 amino acids. This clonotype appeared a few times. Its target is unknown. Universal primer sites and UMIs were introduced during 5'RACE template-switching synthesis of TCR cDNA. MiXCR, applied by TCRdb to the 5' RACE reads, yields one record per CDR3 protein. The data contain hundreds of thousands of distinct CDR3 sequences, less than 20% of them singletons. V and J are TRBV15 and TRBJ1-2; 9 bases are a match to TRBD1. The sequenced sample was PBMCs, obtained 15 days after the yellow fever booster vaccination. The receptor was isolated from a man under 40 who received the YFV17D yellow fever vaccine. The CDR3 loop is CATSKTGGAPYGYTF. CDR3 DNA: TGTGCCACCAGCAAAACAGGGGGCGCCCCCTATGGCTACACCTTC.